This T cell receptor (beta chain) was profiled in a study of T cells of healthy individuals. The V and J ends lost 0 bases and 6 bases, in that order; junction bases with no gene match: 13. The CDR3 has 16 amino acids. Germline V gives CDR1 DFQATT, CDR2 SNEGSKA (reference sequence). TCRdb reprocessed the 5' RACE reads with MiXCR, giving one entry per CDR3 protein. The sample consists of about 96,000 distinct CDR3 sequences, 15% to 20% of them appearing once. This chain links TRBV20-1 with TRBJ1-1; 7 bases are a match to TRBD1. The receptor was derived from a human donor in good health. CDR3 in amino acids: CSARDPRQGIDAEAFF. Written as DNA, the CDR3 is TGCAGTGCTAGAGATCCCCGACAGGGCATAGACGCTGAAGCTTTCTTT.